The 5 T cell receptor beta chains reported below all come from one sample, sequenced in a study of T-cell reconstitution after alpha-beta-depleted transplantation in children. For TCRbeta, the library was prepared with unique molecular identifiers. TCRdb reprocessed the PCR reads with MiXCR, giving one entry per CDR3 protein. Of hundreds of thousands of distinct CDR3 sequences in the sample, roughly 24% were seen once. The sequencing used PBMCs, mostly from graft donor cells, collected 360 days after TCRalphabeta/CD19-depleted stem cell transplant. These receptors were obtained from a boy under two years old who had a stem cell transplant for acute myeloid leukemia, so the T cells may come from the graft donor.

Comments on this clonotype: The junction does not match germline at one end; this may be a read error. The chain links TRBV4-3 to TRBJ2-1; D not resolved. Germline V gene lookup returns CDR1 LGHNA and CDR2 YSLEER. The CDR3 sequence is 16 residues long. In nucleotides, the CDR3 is TGCGCCAGCAGCCAAGGTAACTATCCCTCCGACAATGAGCAGTTCTTC. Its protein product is CASSQGNYPSDNEQFF.

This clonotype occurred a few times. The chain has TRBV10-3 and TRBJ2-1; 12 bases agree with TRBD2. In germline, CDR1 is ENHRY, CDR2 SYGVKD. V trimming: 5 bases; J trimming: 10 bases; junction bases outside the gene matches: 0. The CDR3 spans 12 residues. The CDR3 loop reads CAISTSGGEQFF. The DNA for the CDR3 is TGTGCCATCAGTACTAGCGGGGGGGAGCAGTTCTTC.

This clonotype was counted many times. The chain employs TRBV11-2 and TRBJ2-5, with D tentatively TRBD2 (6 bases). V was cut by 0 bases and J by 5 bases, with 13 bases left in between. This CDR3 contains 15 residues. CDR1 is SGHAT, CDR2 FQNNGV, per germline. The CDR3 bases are TGTGCCAGCAGCTTAGATGGAGGGCCCCCGGAGACCCAGTACTTC. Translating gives CASSLDGGPPETQYF.

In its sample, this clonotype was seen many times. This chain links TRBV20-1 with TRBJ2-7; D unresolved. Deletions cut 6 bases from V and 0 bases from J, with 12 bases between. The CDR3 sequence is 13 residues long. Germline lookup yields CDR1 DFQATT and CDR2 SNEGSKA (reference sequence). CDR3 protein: CSAPFPGSYEQYF. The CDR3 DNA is TGCAGTGCCCCCTTCCCCGGCTCCTACGAGCAGTACTTC.

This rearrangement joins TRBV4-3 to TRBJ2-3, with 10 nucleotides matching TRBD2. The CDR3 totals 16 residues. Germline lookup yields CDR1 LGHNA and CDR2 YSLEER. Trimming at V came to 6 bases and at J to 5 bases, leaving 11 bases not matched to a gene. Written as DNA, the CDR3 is TGCGCCAGCAGTAATGGGCTAGCGGGGGCCATAGATACGCAGTATTTT. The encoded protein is CASSNGLAGAIDTQYF.